This TCR beta chain was identified in a study of blood T cells in healthy people across ages. General study points: Among T cells, TCR beta diversity per million cells dropped roughly linearly as age rose.

The second PCR ran roughly 6 to 11 cycles with a sample-barcoded 5' primer and J-beta primers. One entry per CDR3 protein results from TCRdb running MiXCR on the 5' RACE reads. The sample contains about a million distinct CDR3 sequences, approximately 38% of which appear only once. PBMCs were isolated at a quantity of at least 7 million per sample. This CDR3 is built from 14 residues. Trimming left V 7 bases short and J 5 bases short, with 17 bases between. Remarks on this clonotype: Its antigen remains unidentified.

Material for sequencing was blood. This clonotype was sampled from a young man in good health. This chain uses TRBV12-3 or TRBV12-4 with TRBJ1-1; D is unresolved. As DNA, the CDR3 is TGTGCCAGCAACGACCCCAGGTTCGGGACTGAAGCTTTCTTT. Protein sequence: CASNDPRFGTEAFF.